One sample yielded the 21 T cell receptor beta chains listed below, sequenced in a study of CD8+CD57+ T cells in acquired aplastic anemia. Genomic DNA, serving as template, underwent TCR beta VDJ and CDR3 profiling. One entry per CDR3 protein results from TCRdb running MiXCR on the reads. The profile shows about 160,000 distinct CDR3 sequences, 35% to 55% of them singletons. Sample: sorted CD4+, CD8+, or CD8+CD57+ T cells (not recorded which) from PBMCs. Receptors were obtained from a human donor in good health.

This clonotype was counted many times. The chain is built from TRBV10-3 and TRBJ2-3, with 15 nucleotides matching TRBD2. With 5 bases clipped from V and 0 bases from J, the junction kept 3 bases outside the gene matches. The V gene's germline CDR1 is ENHRY and CDR2 SYGVKD. This CDR3 has 17 amino acids. The CDR3, as DNA: TGTGCCATCAGTTGGACTAGCGGGGGGGGGAGCACAGATACGCAGTATTTT. This sequence encodes CAISWTSGGGSTDTQYF.

The chain uses TRBV15 and TRBJ1-2; D remains ambiguous. Germline assignment: CDR1 LNHNV and CDR2 YYDKDF (reference sequence). The CDR3 sequence is 17 residues long. V lost 0 bases and J lost 1, with 15 bases in between. This chain's CDR3 is CATSRDLTVHDNYGYTF. CDR3 nucleotide sequence: TGTGCCACCAGCAGAGACCTAACCGTACACGATAACTATGGCTACACCTTC. Full variable domain (remainder filled in from reference TRBV15 and TRBJ1-2): DAMVIQNPRYQVTQFGKPVTLSCSQTLNHNVMYWYQQKSSQAPKLLFHYYDKDFNNEADTPDNFQSRRPNTSFCFLDIRSPGLGDTAMYLCATSRDLTVHDNYGYTFGSGTRLTVV.

The rearrangement joins TRBV7-9 to TRBJ2-1, with a weak D call TRBD1 (6 bases). The CDR3 is 13 residues long. Trimming removed 6 bases from V and 4 bases from J, with 10 bases in between. The germline CDR1 and CDR2 sequences are SEHNR and FQNEAQ (reference sequence). The CDR3 nucleotides read TGTGCCAGCAGAATGACAGGTTACAATGAGCAGTTCTTC. It yields the protein CASRMTGYNEQFF. The entire variable domain, with the rest obtained from reference TRBV7-9 and TRBJ2-1, is as follows: DTGVSQNPRHKITKRGQNVTFRCDPISEHNRLYWYRQTLGQGPEFLTYFQNEAQLEKSRLLSDRFSAERPKGSFSTLEIQRTEQGDSAMYLCASRMTGYNEQFFGPGTRLTVL.

This clonotype was counted at least ten times. The chain couples TRBV7-2 to TRBJ1-3, with 7 bases that match TRBD1. Germline CDR1 SGHTA, CDR2 FQGNSA. Trimming cost V 1 base and J 0 bases; bases outside gene matches: 6. The CDR3 has 17 amino acids. CDR3 sequence: CASSLVGRGDSGNTIYF. The DNA for the CDR3 is TGTGCCAGCAGCTTAGTAGGCAGGGGGGACTCTGGAAACACCATATATTTT. The full variable domain, in which reference TRBV7-2 and TRBJ1-3 provide the parts outside the CDR3, is GAGVSQSPSNKVTEKGKDVELRCDPISGHTALYWYRQSLGQGLEFLIYFQGNSAPDKSGLPSDRFSAERTGGSVSTLTIQRTQQEDSAVYLCASSLVGRGDSGNTIYFGEGSWLTVV.

With regard to this clonotype: It may be a read error: a sequence one base away is much more abundant. The genes are TRBV29-1 and TRBJ2-7, with 7 bases lining up with TRBD1. Germline V gene lookup returns CDR1 SQVTM and CDR2 ANQGSEA. Losses at the gene ends were 4 bases for V and 0 bases for J; bases not matched to a gene: 9. The CDR3 is made up of 15 amino acids. The CDR3 sequence: CSVGGYTGVSYEQYF. The CDR3 bases are TGCAGCGTTGGGGGTTATACAGGGGTCTCCTACGAGCAGTACTTC.

The V and J genes are TRBV5-1 and TRBJ2-2; 7 bases match TRBD1. The V gene end was trimmed by 7 bases and the J gene end by 8 bases; junction bases not matched to a gene: 11. The germline CDR1 and CDR2 sequences are SGHRS and YFSETQ. The CDR3 consists of 14 residues. CDR3 nucleotide sequence: TGCGCCAGCGCAGGACAGGTGCCGGTTGGGGAGCTGTTTTTT. Translated, it gives CASAGQVPVGELFF.

V and J are TRBV4-2 and TRBJ2-7; D may correspond to TRBD1 or TRBD2 (5 bases each). Germline-derived CDR1 and CDR2 are LGHNA and YNFKEQ. This CDR3 is 16 amino acids long. Between the trimmed V and J ends, which lost 10 bases and 0 bases, there was a span of 22 bases. The CDR3 coding sequence is TGTGCCATCAGTGATCCCGGGGCAGGGATCTCCTACGAGCAGTACTTC. Its translation: CAISDPGAGISYEQYF.

In this sample, this clonotype turned up once. This may come from a read error, since a much larger clone is one base off. The chain links TRBV12-3 or TRBV12-4 to TRBJ1-4; 9 bases align to TRBD1. The CDR3 consists of 13 residues. CDR3 DNA: TGTGCCAGCGAGGGACAGGGTAATGAAAGACTGTTTTTT. Translated: CASEGQGNERLFF.

At least ten counts were recorded for this clonotype. The rearrangement links TRBV12-3 or TRBV12-4 to TRBJ1-6; the D is unclear. The germline V and J ends were trimmed by 3 bases and 4 bases, with 7 bases remaining between them. The CDR3 has 14 amino acids. CDR3 sequence: CASSFRTYNSPLHF. The CDR3 nucleotides are TGTGCCAGCAGTTTTAGGACGTATAATTCACCCCTCCACTTT.

The J gene is TRBJ2-5, the V gene TRBV12-3 or TRBV12-4; D perhaps matches TRBD2 (7 bases). This CDR3 contains 13 residues. V lost 10 bases to trimming and J lost 5 bases, with 17 bases between them. The chain's CDR3 is CATKGGVVETQYF. CDR3 sequence (DNA): TGTGCCACCAAGGGGGGGGTTGTGGAGACCCAGTACTTC.

In the case of this clonotype: As the CDR3 is not closed by the conserved phenylalanine or tryptophan, this likely results from a read error. The chain employs TRBV12-3 or TRBV12-4 and TRBJ2-5; D is unclear. The CDR3 spans 13 residues. The V gene lost 5 bases and the J gene lost 5 bases, with 12 bases spanning the gap. CDR3 sequence: CASSLLVSETQYS. CDR3 DNA sequence: TGTGCCAGCAGTCTTCTAGTGTCGGAGACCCAGTACTCC.

This clonotype was recorded many times. This chain connects TRBV20-1 to TRBJ2-3; weak D call: TRBD2 (5 bases). The CDR3 is made up of 13 amino acids. CDR1 DFQATT and CDR2 SNEGSKA come from the germline V gene (reference sequence). The V and J ends lost 8 bases and 6 bases respectively, with 18 bases between them. The CDR3 spells CSLRLPGVDTQYF. CDR3 nucleotides: TGCAGTCTCCGGCTCCCCGGGGTGGATACGCAGTATTTT.

This chain uses TRBV10-3 with TRBJ2-1; 9 bases are a match to TRBD2. CDR3 length equals 13 residues. In germline, CDR1 is ENHRY, CDR2 SYGVKD. Trimming took 5 bases from V and 4 from J; bases not matched to a gene: 0. The CDR3 DNA reads TGTGCCATCAGTAGCGGGGGGTACAATGAGCAGTTCTTC. Its protein product is CAISSGGYNEQFF.

The chain carries TRBV12-3 or TRBV12-4 and TRBJ2-3; D possibly corresponds to TRBD1 (5 bases). This CDR3 is 12 amino acids long. The germline V and J ends were trimmed by 0 bases and 10 bases, with 8 bases remaining between them. CDR3 sequence: CASSLAGVSQYF. As DNA, the CDR3 is TGTGCCAGCAGTTTAGCAGGGGTATCGCAGTATTTT.

The rearrangement joins TRBV4-3 to TRBJ2-7, with 10 bases identical to TRBD2. The CDR3 contains 15 residues. Germline CDR1 and CDR2: LGHNA and YSLEER. Germline trimming cut 0 bases from V and 3 bases from J; bases unmatched to any gene: 2. Written as DNA, the CDR3 is TGCGCCAGCAGCCAAGATCTAGCGGGGGTCTACGAGCAGTACTTC. This sequence encodes CASSQDLAGVYEQYF.

The chain is built from TRBV2 and TRBJ2-7; 7 nucleotides agree with TRBD2. Germline CDR1 and CDR2: SNHLY and FYNNEI. CDR3 size: 14 residues. J was trimmed by 5 bases and V by 7 bases; bases with no gene match: 11. CDR3 DNA sequence: TGTGCCAGCATGCCGGGACTAAGATCGAACGAGCAGTACTTC. Translation gives CASMPGLRSNEQYF.

The rearrangement links TRBV19 to TRBJ1-2; D unclear. Germline values: CDR1 LNHDA, CDR2 SQIVND (reference sequence). V lost 5 bases and J lost 8, with 12 bases in between. This CDR3 is built from 12 residues. This chain's CDR3 is CASSVSVGGYTF. The CDR3, as DNA: TGTGCCAGTAGTGTGTCAGTAGGCGGCTACACCTTC.

About this clonotype: A much larger clone differs by one base, so this may be a read error. The chain carries TRBV6-5 and TRBJ2-7, with D possibly TRBD2 on 5 matching bases. The V end lost 0 bases, the J end lost 5 bases, and 14 bases lay between the germline ends. There are 15 residues in the CDR3. Germline V CDR1 and CDR2: MNHEY, SVGAGI. CDR3 sequence (DNA): TGTGCCAGCAGTTACTCACGCGGGTCCCTCCACGAGCAGTACTTC. As protein: CASSYSRGSLHEQYF.

The table lists this clonotype with many counts. CDR3 protein: CASSEVGGSSYNEQFF. CDR3 bases: TGTGCCAGCAGTGAAGTGGGCGGGAGCTCCTACAATGAGCAGTTCTTC. J is TRBJ2-1 and V is TRBV6-1; the match to TRBD2 covers 7 bases. Germline CDR1 and CDR2: MNHNS and SASEGT. The CDR3 runs to 16 residues. The junction had 3 bases not matched to a gene; V was cut back by 1 base and J by 0 bases.

The chain couples TRBV10-3 to TRBJ2-2, with 7 bases aligning to TRBD1. The CDR3 runs to 14 residues. The germline V gene encodes CDR1 ENHRY and CDR2 SYGVKD. V was pared by 8 bases and J by 6 bases, with 9 bases of the junction left unmatched. The DNA for the CDR3 is TGTGCCATCCTGGGCAGGGGGACCCCCGGGGAGCTGTTTTTT. Protein product: CAILGRGTPGELFF.

The chain combines TRBV20-1 with TRBJ1-2, with a tentative D call TRBD1 (5 bases). The CDR3 covers 12 residues. Per germline, CDR1 DFQATT and CDR2 SNEGSKA (reference sequence). The germline V and J ends were trimmed by 6 bases and 4 bases, with 12 bases remaining between them. In DNA, the CDR3 is TGCAGTGCCCCCAGGGAGTCCTATGGCTACACCTTC. Translation: CSAPRESYGYTF.